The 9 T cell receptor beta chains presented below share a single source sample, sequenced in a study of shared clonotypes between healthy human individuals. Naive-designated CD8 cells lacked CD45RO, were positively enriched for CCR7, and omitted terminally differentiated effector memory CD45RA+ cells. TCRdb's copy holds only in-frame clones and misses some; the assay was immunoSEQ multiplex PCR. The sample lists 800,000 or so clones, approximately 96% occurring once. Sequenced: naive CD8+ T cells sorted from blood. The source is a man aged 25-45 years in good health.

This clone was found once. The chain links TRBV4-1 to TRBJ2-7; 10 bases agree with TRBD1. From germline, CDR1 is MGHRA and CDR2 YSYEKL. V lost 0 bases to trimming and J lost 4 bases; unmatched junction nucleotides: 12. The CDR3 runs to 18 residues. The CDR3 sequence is CASSQDGGIGTGDYEQYF. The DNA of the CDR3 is TGCGCCAGCAGCCAAGATGGCGGTATAGGGACAGGGGATTACGAGCAGTACTTC.

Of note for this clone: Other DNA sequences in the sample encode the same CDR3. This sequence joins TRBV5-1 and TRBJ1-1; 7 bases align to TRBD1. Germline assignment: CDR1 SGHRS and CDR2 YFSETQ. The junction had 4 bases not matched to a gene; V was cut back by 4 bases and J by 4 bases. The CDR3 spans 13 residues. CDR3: CASSPGGGTEAFF. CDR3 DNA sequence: TGCGCCAGCAGCCCAGGGGGAGGCACTGAAGCTTTCTTT.

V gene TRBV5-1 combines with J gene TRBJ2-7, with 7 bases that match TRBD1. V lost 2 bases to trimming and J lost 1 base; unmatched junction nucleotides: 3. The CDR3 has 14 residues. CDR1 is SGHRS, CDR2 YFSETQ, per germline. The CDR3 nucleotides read TGCGCCAGCAGCTTTGACAGGGTTTCCTACGAGCAGTACTTC. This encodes CASSFDRVSYEQYF.

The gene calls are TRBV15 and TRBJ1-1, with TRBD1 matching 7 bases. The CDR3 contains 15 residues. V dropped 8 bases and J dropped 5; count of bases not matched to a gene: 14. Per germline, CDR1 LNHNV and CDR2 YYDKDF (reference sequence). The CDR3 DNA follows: TGTGCCACCTCCTCCCCCTACAGGGGAGAGACTGAAGCTTTCTTT. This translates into CATSSPYRGETEAFF.

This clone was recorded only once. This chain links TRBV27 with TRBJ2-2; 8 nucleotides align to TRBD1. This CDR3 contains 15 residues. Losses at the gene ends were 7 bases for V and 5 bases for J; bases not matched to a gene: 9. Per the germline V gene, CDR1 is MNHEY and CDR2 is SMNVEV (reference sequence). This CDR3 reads CASTTTGVWTGELFF. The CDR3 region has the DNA TGTGCCAGCACCACGACAGGGGTATGGACCGGGGAGCTGTTTTTT.

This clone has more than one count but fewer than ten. The CDR3 nucleotides read TGTGCCAGCAGCTTGGCGAGTTGGACTGAAGCTTTCTTT. Residues: CASSLASWTEAFF. The genes are TRBV5-5 and TRBJ1-1; D not resolved. V was clipped by 0 bases and J by 5 bases, with 8 bases between them. The CDR3 is 13 amino acids. The germline V gene encodes CDR1 SGHKS and CDR2 YYEKEE (reference sequence).

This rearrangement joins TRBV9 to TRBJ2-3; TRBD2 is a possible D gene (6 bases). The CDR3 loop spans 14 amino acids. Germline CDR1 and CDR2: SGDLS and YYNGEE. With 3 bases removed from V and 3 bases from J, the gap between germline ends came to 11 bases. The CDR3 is CASSGDSDTDTQYF. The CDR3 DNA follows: TGTGCCAGCAGCGGGGACTCAGATACAGATACGCAGTATTTT.

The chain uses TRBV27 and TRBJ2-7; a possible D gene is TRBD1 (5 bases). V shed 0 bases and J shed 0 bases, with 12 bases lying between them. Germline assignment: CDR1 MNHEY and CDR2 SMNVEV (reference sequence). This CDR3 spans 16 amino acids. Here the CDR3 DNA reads TGTGCCAGCAGTTTATCGTGGGGCCTCAGCTCCTACGAGCAGTACTTC. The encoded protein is CASSLSWGLSSYEQYF.

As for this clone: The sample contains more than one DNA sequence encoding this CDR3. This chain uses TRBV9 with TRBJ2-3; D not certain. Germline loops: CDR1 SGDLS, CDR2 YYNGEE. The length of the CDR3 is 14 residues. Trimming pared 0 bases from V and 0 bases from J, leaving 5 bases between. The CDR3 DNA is TGTGCCAGCAGCGTAGTGGTCAGCACAGATACGCAGTATTTT. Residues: CASSVVVSTDTQYF. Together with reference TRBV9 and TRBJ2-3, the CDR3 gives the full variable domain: DSGVTQTPKHLITATGQRVTLRCSPRSGDLSVYWYQQSLDQGLQFLIQYYNGEERAKGNILERFSAQQFPDLHSELNLSSLELGDSALYFCASSVVVSTDTQYFGPGTRLTVL.